This is a list of T cell receptor beta chains from one sample in a study of PD-1 blockade in mismatch repair-deficient tumors. Repertoires were generated with immunoSEQ multiplex PCR, while TCRdb's copy carries only in-frame clones and drops some. The sample yields around 50,000 clones, over 65% seen once. The material was peripheral blood, obtained 4 weeks after starting pembrolizumab. The source of these receptors is an adult with mismatch repair-deficient cancer. CDR3s include the opening cysteine and the closing phenylalanine or tryptophan. The D gene is left open where the match is weak. For some rows the clone size is stated as once, few or many, or as a class when expanded; others skip it.

cdr3_aa,cdr3_nt,cdr3_length,d_call,v_call,j_call,clone_size
CASSQGRYGYTF,TGTGCCAGCAGCCAGGGCCGCTATGGCTACACCTTC,12,-,TRBV6-5,TRBJ1-2,-
CASSLTREETQYF,TGTGCCAGCAGCTTGACTCGCGAAGAGACCCAGTACTTC,13,-,TRBV7-3,TRBJ2-5,-
CATLTRTSGSYEQYF,TGTGCCACCCTCACTAGGACTAGCGGCTCCTACGAGCAGTACTTC,15,TRBD2,TRBV6-1,TRBJ2-7,-
CASSFLDGNEQFF,TGTGCCAGCAGCTTCTTGGACGGGAATGAGCAGTTCTTC,13,-,TRBV9,TRBJ2-1,once
CASSLVAGMNTEAFF,TGTGCCAGCAGCTTAGTGGCGGGGATGAACACTGAAGCTTTCTTT,15,-,TRBV7-9,TRBJ1-1,-
CASSQDRAYGYTF,TGTGCCAGCAGCCAGGACAGAGCCTATGGCTACACCTTC,13,-,TRBV11-3,TRBJ1-2,-
CASSPKPGLAEETQYF,TGTGCCAGCAGCCCTAAACCGGGACTAGCGGAAGAGACCCAGTACTTC,16,TRBD2,TRBV4-2,TRBJ2-5,-
CASSRLEEDGYEQFF,TGTGCCAGCAGCCGTTTGGAGGAGGATGGATATGAGCAGTTCTTC,15,-,TRBV13,TRBJ2-1,-
CASSLALSTDTQYF,TGTGCCAGCAGCTTAGCCCTAAGCACAGATACGCAGTATTTT,14,-,TRBV7-2,TRBJ2-3,-
CASSPWDNEQFF,TGTGCCAGTAGTCCCTGGGACAATGAGCAGTTCTTC,12,-,TRBV19,TRBJ2-1,-
CASSLGQGAFGATQYF,TGTGCCAGCAGCTTGGGACAGGGGGCGTTTGGAGCTACGCAGTATTTT,16,TRBD1,TRBV7-2,TRBJ2-3,once
CASSAIDGKSLRVGYTF,TGTGCCAGCAGTGCCATTGACGGCAAGAGCCTCCGCGTTGGCTACACCTTC,17,-,TRBV27,TRBJ1-2,-
CASSLGGRDGTYEQYF,TGCGCCAGCAGCTTGGGGGGGAGGGACGGAACCTACGAGCAGTACTTC,16,TRBD2,TRBV5-1,TRBJ2-7,once
CASSDRGQRQPQHF,TGTGCCAGCAGTGACCGGGGGCAGAGGCAGCCCCAGCATTTT,14,-,TRBV2,TRBJ1-5,-
CASSLDSTAGETQYF,TGCGCCAGCAGCTTGGACAGTACTGCTGGGGAGACCCAGTACTTC,15,-,TRBV5-1,TRBJ2-5,-
CASSVEQSNTGELFF,TGTGCCAGCAGCGTAGAACAGTCGAACACCGGGGAGCTGTTTTTT,15,-,TRBV9,TRBJ2-2,-
CASSYSGQYNNEQFF,TGTGCCAGCAGTTACTCGGGACAATATAACAATGAGCAGTTCTTC,15,-,TRBV6-6,TRBJ2-1,-
CASSQDRASSSYEQYF,TGCGCCAGCAGCCAAGATAGGGCATCAAGCTCCTACGAGCAGTACTTC,16,-,TRBV4-1,TRBJ2-7,-
CATSPPLRAYYGYTF,TGTGCCACCAGCCCCCCCCTCCGGGCGTACTATGGCTACACCTTC,15,-,TRBV15,TRBJ1-2,-
CASRKEYEQFF,TGTGCCTCCCGAAAGGAGTACGAGCAGTTCTTC,11,-,TRBV28,TRBJ2-1,few
CASSLNGKGGTSGYTF,TGTGCCAGCAGCTTAAATGGGAAAGGGGGTACCTCTGGCTACACCTTC,16,-,TRBV11-1,TRBJ1-2,few
CASSMGTGLGEQYF,TGTGCCAGCAGTATGGGGACAGGGTTAGGCGAGCAGTACTTC,14,TRBD1,TRBV27,TRBJ2-7,-
CASSPRGGSTQFF,TGTGCCAGCAGCCCGAGGGGCGGGAGTACGCAGTTCTTC,13,TRBD2,TRBV5-4,TRBJ2-1,-
CATSREIGIDTQYF,TGTGCCACCAGCAGAGAAATAGGGATAGATACGCAGTATTTT,14,-,TRBV15,TRBJ2-3,-
CASSQTPFFLYYEQYF,TGTGCCAGCAGCCAAACTCCCTTTTTCCTGTACTACGAGCAGTACTTC,16,-,TRBV21-1,TRBJ2-7,-
CASSDSGRAWDTQYF,TGTGCCAGTAGTGATAGCGGGAGGGCCTGGGATACGCAGTATTTT,15,TRBD2,TRBV19,TRBJ2-3,-
CASSPFGQALYEQYF,TGTGCCAGCAGCCCGTTCGGGCAGGCCTTATACGAGCAGTACTTC,15,-,TRBV7-2,TRBJ2-7,-
CASSWGPADGYTF,TGTGCCAGCAGTTGGGGGCCCGCGGATGGCTACACCTTC,13,-,TRBV6-6,TRBJ1-2,few
CASSPRPGQGTDTQYF,TGTGCCAGCAGCCCTCGACCGGGACAGGGCACAGATACGCAGTATTTT,16,TRBD1,TRBV7-6,TRBJ2-3,-
CASGQGTLIGGYTF,TGTGCCAGCGGCCAGGGGACCTTAATAGGAGGCTACACCTTC,14,-,TRBV6-1,TRBJ1-2,-
CASSLSGQGYEQYF,TGCGCCAGCAGCTTGTCGGGACAGGGCTACGAGCAGTACTTC,14,TRBD1,TRBV5-1,TRBJ2-7,-
CASSVNPLYNEQFF,TGTGCCAGCAGCGTAAACCCCCTCTACAATGAGCAGTTCTTC,14,-,TRBV9,TRBJ2-1,-
CASSLAMGQFYYEQYF,TGTGCCAGCAGCTTAGCGATGGGGCAGTTCTACTACGAGCAGTACTTC,16,-,TRBV7-9,TRBJ2-7,-
CASSQRTGHEQYF,TGCGCCAGCAGCCAACGGACAGGCCACGAGCAGTACTTC,13,TRBD1,TRBV4-3,TRBJ2-7,-
CASSSGQASGYTF,TGTGCCAGCAGCTCGGGACAGGCTAGCGGCTACACCTTC,13,TRBD1,TRBV27,TRBJ1-2,few
CSVAGYGGRLIDEQFF,TGCAGCGTGGCGGGGTATGGCGGGAGACTTATCGATGAGCAGTTCTTC,16,TRBD2,TRBV29-1,TRBJ2-1,-
CASSLVGGVRETQYF,TGTGCCAGCAGTTTAGTAGGGGGGGTACGGGAGACCCAGTACTTC,15,-,TRBV27,TRBJ2-5,-
CSVEGGVRGGYTF,TGCAGCGTTGAAGGCGGTGTGAGAGGGGGCTACACCTTC,13,-,TRBV29-1,TRBJ1-2,-
CACASSGNTIYF,TGTGCCTGCGCCAGCTCTGGAAACACCATATATTTT,12,-,TRBV30,TRBJ1-3,-
CATSRDIGQGIDEQYF,TGTGCCACCAGCAGAGATATAGGACAGGGGATCGACGAGCAGTACTTC,16,TRBD1,TRBV15,TRBJ2-7,-
CASSGTSAYEQYF,TGTGCCAGCTCGGGGACTAGCGCCTACGAGCAGTACTTC,13,TRBD2,TRBV18,TRBJ2-7,-
CASSQEGHGYTF,TGTGCCAGCAGCCAAGAGGGTCATGGCTACACCTTC,12,-,TRBV14,TRBJ1-2,-
CASSRTANTEAFF,TGTGCCAGCAGCCGGACGGCGAACACTGAAGCTTTCTTT,13,-,TRBV7-6,TRBJ1-1,-
CAWTATPTPIGEQYF,TGTGCCTGGACCGCTACCCCGACTCCGATTGGGGAGCAGTACTTC,15,-,TRBV30,TRBJ2-7,-
CASSPTSGRVFEQYF,TGTGCCAGCAGCCCGACTAGCGGGAGAGTTTTCGAGCAGTACTTC,15,TRBD2,TRBV7-9,TRBJ2-7,many
CASSWLGDRNTGELFF,TGTGCCAGCAGTTGGTTGGGGGACAGAAACACCGGGGAGCTGTTTTTT,16,TRBD1,TRBV7-9,TRBJ2-2,-
CASSQARVTDTQYF,TGCGCCAGCAGCCAAGCCAGAGTCACAGATACGCAGTATTTT,14,-,TRBV4-1,TRBJ2-3,-
CAIKGQASPEAFF,TGTGCCATCAAAGGACAGGCTAGCCCTGAAGCTTTCTTT,13,TRBD1,TRBV10-3,TRBJ1-1,-
CASSELANLNTEAFF,TGTGCCAGCAGTGAACTGGCCAACCTGAACACTGAAGCTTTCTTT,15,-,TRBV2,TRBJ1-1,-
CASSNRDRGGHGYTF,TGTGCCAGCAGTAACCGGGACAGGGGAGGACATGGCTACACCTTC,15,TRBD1,TRBV6-6,TRBJ1-2,-
CASSLSSQETQYF,TGTGCCAGCAGTTTATCGAGCCAAGAGACCCAGTACTTC,13,-,TRBV27,TRBJ2-5,-
CASSQRRDTEAFF,TGCGCCAGCAGCCAACGTCGGGACACTGAAGCTTTCTTT,13,-,TRBV4-3,TRBJ1-1,few
CASSTDRGYGYTF,TGTGCCAGCAGTACGGACAGGGGGTATGGCTACACCTTC,13,TRBD1,TRBV11-3,TRBJ1-2,-